The subject of this entry is one T cell receptor beta chain. What it binds is not known. These data originate in a study of cytomegalovirus exposure and HLA in healthy donors. Study results and limitations: In a later analysis, productive TCRs from donors in an Asian-associated ancestry cluster reportedly carried fewer N-insertions than the cohort mean.

60 Vbeta and 13 Jbeta primers were used in PCR. Clones were sequenced by immunoSEQ multiplex PCR, and TCRdb holds only the in-frame ones, with some missing. This table holds 190,000 or so clones, around 75% found once. Trimming cost V 5 bases and J 4 bases, with 14 bases left between them. Germline V gene sequence: CDR1 MNHEY, CDR2 SMNVEV (reference sequence). The CDR3 contains 14 residues. The sequencing input was PBMCs. This sequence was found in a male donor in good health and CMV-seropositive. V and J are TRBV27 and TRBJ1-2; D ambiguous. The CDR3 nucleotides read TGTGCCAGCAGTCGGCAGGCGAGAAGCTATGGCTACACCTTC. This translates into CASSRQARSYGYTF.